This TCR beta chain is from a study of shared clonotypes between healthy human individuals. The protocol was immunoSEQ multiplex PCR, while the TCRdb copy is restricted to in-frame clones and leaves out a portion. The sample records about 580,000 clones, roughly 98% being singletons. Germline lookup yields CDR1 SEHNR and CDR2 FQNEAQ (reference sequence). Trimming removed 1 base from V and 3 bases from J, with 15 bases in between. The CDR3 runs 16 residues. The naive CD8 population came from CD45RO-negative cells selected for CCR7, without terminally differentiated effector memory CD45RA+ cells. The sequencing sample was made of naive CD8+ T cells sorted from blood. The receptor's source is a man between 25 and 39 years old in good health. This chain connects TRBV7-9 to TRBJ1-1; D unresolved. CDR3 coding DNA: TGTGCCAGCAGCTTAGAAGGTCACCTCGGATACACTGAAGCTTTCTTT. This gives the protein CASSLEGHLGYTEAFF. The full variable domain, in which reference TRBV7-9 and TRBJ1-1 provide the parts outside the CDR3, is DTGVSQNPRHKITKRGQNVTFRCDPISEHNRLYWYRQTLGQGPEFLTYFQNEAQLEKSRLLSDRFSAERPKGSFSTLEIQRTEQGDSAMYLCASSLEGHLGYTEAFFGQGTRLTVV.